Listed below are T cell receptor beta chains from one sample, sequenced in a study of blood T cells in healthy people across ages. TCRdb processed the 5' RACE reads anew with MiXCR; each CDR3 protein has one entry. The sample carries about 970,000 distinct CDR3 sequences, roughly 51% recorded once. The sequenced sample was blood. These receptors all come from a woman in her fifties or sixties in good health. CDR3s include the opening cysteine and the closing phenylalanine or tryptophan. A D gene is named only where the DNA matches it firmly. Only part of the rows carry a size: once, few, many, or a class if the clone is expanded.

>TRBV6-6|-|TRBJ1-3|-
TGTGCCACAACAGGCCCCGGAAACACCATATATTTT
CATTGPGNTIYF
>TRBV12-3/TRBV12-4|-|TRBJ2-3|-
TGTGCCAGCAGTCACCTACCGGGCGGAGAGTTCACAGATACGCAGTATTTT
CASSHLPGGEFTDTQYF
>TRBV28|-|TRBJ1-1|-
TGTGCCAGCAGGTGGAACACTGAAGCTTTCTTT
CASRWNTEAFF
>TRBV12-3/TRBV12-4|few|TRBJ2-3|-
TGTGCCAGCAGTTTCTCCAGGTCCGCAGATACGCAGTATTTT
CASSFSRSADTQYF
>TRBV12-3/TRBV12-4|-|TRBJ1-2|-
TGTGCCAGCAGTTTTCAGGACATCGGTGGACATGGCTACACCTTC
CASSFQDIGGHGYTF
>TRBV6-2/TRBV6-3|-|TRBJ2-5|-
TGTGCCAGCAGTTACTCTCCTAGTATGGAGACCCAGTACTTC
CASSYSPSMETQYF
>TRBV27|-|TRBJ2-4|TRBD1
TGTGCCAGCAGTATTACAGGGGGCGCATTGGGGGAGCAGTACTTC
CASSITGGALGEQYF
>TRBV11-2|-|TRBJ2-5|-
TGTGCCAGCAGCTTAATGGGGGGCTTAGGGGAGACCCAGTACTTC
CASSLMGGLGETQYF
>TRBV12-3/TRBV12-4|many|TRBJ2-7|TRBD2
TGTGCCAGCAGGCTAGCGGGAGGCTCCTACGAGCAGTACTTC
CASRLAGGSYEQYF
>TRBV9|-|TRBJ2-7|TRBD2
TGTGCCAGCAGCGTAGTTCTAGCGGGAGGATACGAGCAGTACTTC
CASSVVLAGGYEQYF
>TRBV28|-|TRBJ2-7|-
TGTGCCAGCACCTCTCCCGGGGGGCAGGGGAAAACCTACGAGCAGTACTTC
CASTSPGGQGKTYEQYF
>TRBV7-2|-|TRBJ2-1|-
TGTGCCAGCAGCCCCTGGACAAACACCTACAATGAGCAGTTCTTC
CASSPWTNTYNEQFF